The text below deals with one T cell receptor beta chain. Its antigen is unknown. This entry belongs to a study of T cells after yellow fever vaccination. Study details: Where fractions had low cell numbers, libraries were prepared from them with the SMART-Seq v4 Ultra Low Input RNA kit. Study-level results: Abundant bulk-population clonotypes could contaminate the FACS-sorted repertoires. Re-detected after boosting: most primary clones, 96% of CD4 and roughly 88% of CD8.

TCRdb analysed the 5' RACE reads with MiXCR anew, one entry per CDR3 protein. The sample has about 340,000 distinct CDR3 sequences, 3% to 4.5% seen once. The sequencing here drew on PBMCs, taken 5 days after the yellow fever booster vaccination. The source is a man aged 18 to 30 who received the YFV17D yellow fever vaccine.

CDR3 sequence: CATSGGLGDTQYF. The CDR3 bases are TGTGCCACCAGTGGGGGCCTAGGAGATACGCAGTATTTT. This sequence joins TRBV24-1 and TRBJ2-3; D perhaps matches TRBD1 (5 bases). CDR3 length: 13 amino acids. V lost 5 bases to trimming and J lost 5 bases, with 10 bases between them. Per germline, CDR1 KGHDR and CDR2 SFDVKD.